The rows below give T cell receptor beta chains drawn from one sample of a study of cytomegalovirus exposure and HLA in healthy donors. Some clones are missing from TCRdb's copy, which holds only in-frame ones; the method was immunoSEQ multiplex PCR. The data contain 35,000 to 55,000 clones, approximately 57% of them singletons. Material: PBMCs. The source of these receptors is a man aged 55 to 70 in good health and CMV-seropositive. The CDR3 runs from the conserved cysteine through the conserved F or W. A D gene is named only where the DNA matches it firmly. Only some rows state a clone size, as once, few, many or a class for expanded clones.

cdr3_length j_call d_call v_call clone_size cdr3_nt cdr3_aa
14 TRBJ1-2 . TRBV29-1 . TGCAGCGTGAACATTAGGGGGAGTCCCTATGGCTACACCTTC CSVNIRGSPYGYTF
15 TRBJ2-4 . TRBV2 . TGTGCCAGCAGTGATCAACGGGTAGCCAAAAACATTCAGTACTTC CASSDQRVAKNIQYF
13 TRBJ2-4 . TRBV19 few TGTGCCAGTAGTGGTACGGACTTAAACATTCAGTACTTC CASSGTDLNIQYF
15 TRBJ1-1 . TRBV5-1 . TGCGCCAGCAGCCCTCATGGGGCGCGGAACACTGAAGCTTTCTTT CASSPHGARNTEAFF
14 TRBJ2-5 TRBD1 TRBV18 . TGTGCCAGCTCACGGGGGACAGGGCAAGAGACCCAGTACTTC CASSRGTGQETQYF
14 TRBJ2-2 . TRBV9 . TGTGCCAGCAGCGTAGACCTTACGGTCGGGGAGCTGTTTTTT CASSVDLTVGELFF
14 TRBJ2-2 . TRBV11-1 . TGTGCCAGCAGCTTGAAGCCTAGCACCGGGGAGCTGTTTTTT CASSLKPSTGELFF
11 TRBJ2-7 . TRBV2 . TGTGCCAGCAGTGAATACTACGAGCAGTACTTC CASSEYYEQYF
13 TRBJ2-7 . TRBV5-4 . TGTGCCAGCAGCTTGTCCCCTACCTACGAGCAGTACTTC CASSLSPTYEQYF
16 TRBJ2-1 TRBD2 TRBV4-3 . TGCGCCAGCAGCCAAGACGGACTAGCGGGAGTGGACGAGCAGTTCTTC CASSQDGLAGVDEQFF
15 TRBJ2-1 TRBD2 TRBV6-1 . TGTGCCAGCAGTGAAGCATTACTAGCGGCCAATGAGCAGTTCTTC CASSEALLAANEQFF
18 TRBJ2-1 TRBD2 TRBV27 few TGTGCCAGCAGCCAAGGGACGGACGGGACTAGCGGGAGGAATGAGCAGTTCTTC CASSQGTDGTSGRNEQFF
16 TRBJ2-1 TRBD2 TRBV19 few TGTGCCAGTACTTTCCGCGGTAGCGGGTTTTCCAATGAGCAGTTCTTC CASTFRGSGFSNEQFF
16 TRBJ1-1 . TRBV18 . TGTGCCAGCTCATCGCACCCCGTGGGAGCTAACACTGAAGCTTTCTTT CASSSHPVGANTEAFF
14 TRBJ2-1 . TRBV19 medium-sized TGTGCCAGTAAGAGGTTAGGAGAGAACAATGAGCAGTTCTTC CASKRLGENNEQFF
13 TRBJ2-7 . TRBV5-4 few TGTGCCAGCAGGTACCAGGACAGCTCCGAGCAGTACTTC CASRYQDSSEQYF
14 TRBJ2-5 TRBD1 TRBV7-9 . TGTGCCAGCAGCCAAGGGACAGCTAGAGAGACCCAGTACTTC CASSQGTARETQYF
17 TRBJ2-2 TRBD1 TRBV11-2 few TGTGCCAGCAGCTTGCGTGGGGACAGGGGTCACACCGGGGAGCTGTTTTTT CASSLRGDRGHTGELFF
14 TRBJ2-5 . TRBV7-2 few TGTGCCAGCAGCTTAGGCGGTTCCCAAGAGACCCAGTACTTC CASSLGGSQETQYF
15 TRBJ2-2 TRBD2 TRBV4-1 . TGCGCCAGCAGCCAGGGGAGAGCGGGGGTCGGGGAGCTGTTTTTT CASSQGRAGVGELFF
13 TRBJ2-5 TRBD1 TRBV28 . TGTGCCAGCAGGGGACAGGGGGGGGAGACCCAGTACTTC CASRGQGGETQYF
18 TRBJ2-3 TRBD2 TRBV4-3 few TGCGCCAGCAGCCAAAGTGGGGGACTAGCGGGAGGAGGAGATACGCAGTATTTT CASSQSGGLAGGGDTQYF
11 TRBJ2-7 . TRBV11-2 . TGTGCCAGCAGCCTAACTTACGAGCAGTACTTC CASSLTYEQYF
15 TRBJ1-5 . TRBV6-5 . TGTGCCAGCAGGAACTCAGGGTATAGCAATCAGCCCCAGCATTTT CASRNSGYSNQPQHF
15 TRBJ1-2 TRBD1 TRBV6-6 . TGTGCCAGCAGTTACTCGTCGGACAGGGGTGATGGCTACACCTTC CASSYSSDRGDGYTF